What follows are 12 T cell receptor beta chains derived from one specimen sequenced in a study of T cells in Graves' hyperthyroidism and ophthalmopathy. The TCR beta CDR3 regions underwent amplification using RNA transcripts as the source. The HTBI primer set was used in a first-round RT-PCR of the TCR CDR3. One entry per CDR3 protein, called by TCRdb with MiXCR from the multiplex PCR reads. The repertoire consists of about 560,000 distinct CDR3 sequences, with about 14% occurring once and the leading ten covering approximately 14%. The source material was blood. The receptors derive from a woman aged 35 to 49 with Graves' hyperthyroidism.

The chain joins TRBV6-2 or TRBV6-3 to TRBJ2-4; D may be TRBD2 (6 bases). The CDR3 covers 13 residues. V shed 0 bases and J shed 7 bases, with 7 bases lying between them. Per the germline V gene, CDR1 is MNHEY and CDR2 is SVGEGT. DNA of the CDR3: TGTGCCAGCAGTTACTCGGGGAGGAACATTCAGTACTTC. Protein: CASSYSGRNIQYF.

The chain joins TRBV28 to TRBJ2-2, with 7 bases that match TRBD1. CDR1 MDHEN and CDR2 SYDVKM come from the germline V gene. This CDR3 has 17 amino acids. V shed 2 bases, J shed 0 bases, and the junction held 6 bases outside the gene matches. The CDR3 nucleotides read TGTGCCAGCAGTTTACTAAACAGGGGACCGAACACCGGGGAGCTGTTTTTT. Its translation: CASSLLNRGPNTGELFF.

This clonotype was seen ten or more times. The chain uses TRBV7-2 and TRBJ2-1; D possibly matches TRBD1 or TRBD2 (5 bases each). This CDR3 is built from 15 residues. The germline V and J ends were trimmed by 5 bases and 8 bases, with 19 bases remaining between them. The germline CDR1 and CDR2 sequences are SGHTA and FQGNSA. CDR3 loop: CASSPRDLGNHEQFF. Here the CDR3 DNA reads TGTGCCAGCAGCCCGAGGGACCTGGGGAATCATGAGCAGTTCTTC.

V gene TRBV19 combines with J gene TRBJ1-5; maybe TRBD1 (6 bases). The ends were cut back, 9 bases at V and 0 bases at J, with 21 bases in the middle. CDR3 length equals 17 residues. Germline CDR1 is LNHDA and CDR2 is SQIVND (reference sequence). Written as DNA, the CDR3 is TGTGCCAGCTCCAGACAGGCGATAAAAGATAGCAATCAGCCCCAGCATTTT. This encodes CASSRQAIKDSNQPQHF. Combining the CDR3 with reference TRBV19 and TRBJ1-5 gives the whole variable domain DGGITQSPKYLFRKEGQNVTLSCEQNLNHDAMYWYRQDPGQGLRLIYYSQIVNDFQKGDIAEGYSVSREKKESFPLTVTSAQKNPTAFYLCASSRQAIKDSNQPQHFGDGTRLSIL.

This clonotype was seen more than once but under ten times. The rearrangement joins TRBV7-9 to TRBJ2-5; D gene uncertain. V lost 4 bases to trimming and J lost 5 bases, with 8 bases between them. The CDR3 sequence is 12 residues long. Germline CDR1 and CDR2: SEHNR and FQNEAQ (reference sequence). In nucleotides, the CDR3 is TGTGCCAGCAGCTCCCCTTCCGAGACCCAGTACTTC. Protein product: CASSSPSETQYF.

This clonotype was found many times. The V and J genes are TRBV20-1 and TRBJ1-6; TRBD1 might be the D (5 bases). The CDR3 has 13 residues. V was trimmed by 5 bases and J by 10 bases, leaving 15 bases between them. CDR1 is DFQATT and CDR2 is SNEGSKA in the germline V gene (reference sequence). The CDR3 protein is CSAVGGAGSPLHF. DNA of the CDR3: TGCAGTGCTGTCGGCGGGGCGGGATCACCCCTCCACTTT.

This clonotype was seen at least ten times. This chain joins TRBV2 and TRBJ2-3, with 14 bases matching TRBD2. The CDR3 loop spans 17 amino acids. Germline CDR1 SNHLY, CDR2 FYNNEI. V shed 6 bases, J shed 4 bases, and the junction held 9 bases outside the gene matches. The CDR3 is CASSPGTSGSGADTQYF. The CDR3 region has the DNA TGTGCCAGCAGCCCCGGGACTAGCGGGAGTGGGGCAGATACGCAGTATTTT.

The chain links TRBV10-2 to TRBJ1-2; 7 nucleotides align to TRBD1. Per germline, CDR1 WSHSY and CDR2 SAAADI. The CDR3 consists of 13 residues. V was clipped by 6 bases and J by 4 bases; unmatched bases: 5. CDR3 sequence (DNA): TGCGCCAGCAGCGCCGGACAGGTCTATGGCTACACCTTC. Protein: CASSAGQVYGYTF.

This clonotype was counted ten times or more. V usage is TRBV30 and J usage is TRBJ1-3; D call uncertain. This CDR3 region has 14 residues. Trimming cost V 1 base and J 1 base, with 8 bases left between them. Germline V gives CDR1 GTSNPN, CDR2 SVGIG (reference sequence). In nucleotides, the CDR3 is TGTGCCTGGAGTGCGGGATTTTCTGGAAACACCATATATTTT. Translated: CAWSAGFSGNTIYF.

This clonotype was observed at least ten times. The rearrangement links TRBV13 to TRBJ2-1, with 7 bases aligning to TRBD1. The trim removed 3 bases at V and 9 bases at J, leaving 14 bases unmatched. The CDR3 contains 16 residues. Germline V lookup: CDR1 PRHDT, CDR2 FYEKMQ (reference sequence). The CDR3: CASSFIDRAPVGEQFF. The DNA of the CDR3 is TGTGCCAGCAGCTTTATCGACAGGGCCCCAGTGGGTGAGCAGTTCTTC.

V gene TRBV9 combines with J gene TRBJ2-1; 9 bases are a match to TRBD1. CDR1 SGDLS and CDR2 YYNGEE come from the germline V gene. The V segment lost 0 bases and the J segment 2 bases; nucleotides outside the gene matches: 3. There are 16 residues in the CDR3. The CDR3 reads CASSVEGTGPYNEQFF. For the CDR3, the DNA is TGTGCCAGCAGCGTAGAGGGGACAGGGCCCTACAATGAGCAGTTCTTC.

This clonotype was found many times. CDR3 sequence reads: CAWSVLGEQYF. DNA of the CDR3: TGTGCCTGGAGTGTACTTGGCGAGCAGTACTTC. This sequence joins TRBV30 and TRBJ2-7; D gene unclear. The CDR3 has 11 residues. Between the trimmed V and J ends, which lost 0 bases and 6 bases, there was a span of 6 bases. The germline gives CDR1 GTSNPN, CDR2 SVGIG (reference sequence).